These 3 T cell receptor beta chains originate from one sample sequenced in a study of cytomegalovirus exposure and HLA in healthy donors. Clones were sequenced by immunoSEQ multiplex PCR, and TCRdb holds only the in-frame ones, with some missing. The table has about 310,000 clones, roughly 87% seen once. The sequencing input was PBMCs. The receptors shown here come from a young man in good health and CMV-seronegative.

The chain uses TRBV15 and TRBJ1-5; 7 bases are a match to TRBD1. The J segment lost 7 bases and the V segment lost 1 base, leaving 10 bases of the junction unmatched. Germline V gene data show CDR1 as LNHNV and CDR2 as YYDKDF (reference sequence). The CDR3 extends over 16 amino acids. The CDR3, as DNA: TGTGCCACCAGCAGAGCAGTAACAGGGGTACGCCAGCCCCAGCATTTT. It is translated as CATSRAVTGVRQPQHF.

The CDR3 here is CASRDSATNEKLFF. Written as DNA, the CDR3 is TGTGCCAGCAGGGACAGTGCAACTAATGAAAAACTGTTTTTT. The chain has TRBV6-1 and TRBJ1-4; TRBD1 is a possible D gene (6 bases). Germline values: CDR1 MNHNS, CDR2 SASEGT. V was cut by 6 bases and J by 0 bases, with 8 bases left in between. This CDR3 is 14 amino acids long.

This chain joins TRBV6-1 and TRBJ1-1; no clear D. The CDR3 covers 14 residues. The germline gives CDR1 MNHNS, CDR2 SASEGT. Trimming pared 2 bases from V and 2 bases from J, leaving 9 bases between. CDR3: CASSENVGNTEAFF. CDR3 nucleotides: TGTGCCAGCAGTGAAAATGTCGGTAACACTGAAGCTTTCTTT.